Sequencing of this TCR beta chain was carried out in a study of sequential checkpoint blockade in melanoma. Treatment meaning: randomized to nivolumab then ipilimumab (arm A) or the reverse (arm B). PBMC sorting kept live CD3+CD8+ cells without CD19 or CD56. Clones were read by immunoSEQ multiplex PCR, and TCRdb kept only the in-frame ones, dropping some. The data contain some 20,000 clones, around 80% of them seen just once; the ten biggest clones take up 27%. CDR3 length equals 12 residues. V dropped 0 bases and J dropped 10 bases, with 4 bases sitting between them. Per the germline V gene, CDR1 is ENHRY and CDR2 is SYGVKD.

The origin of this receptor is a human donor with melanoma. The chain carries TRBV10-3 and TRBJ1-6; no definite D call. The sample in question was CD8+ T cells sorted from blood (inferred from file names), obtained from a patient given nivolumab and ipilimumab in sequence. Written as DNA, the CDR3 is TGTGCCATCAGTGAGTCGAGCTCACCCCTCCACTTT. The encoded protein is CAISESSSPLHF.